These 31 T cell receptor beta chains originate from one sample sequenced in a study of blood T cell repertoires in COVID-19. Only in-frame clones appear in the TCRdb table, and some are missing; sequencing was by immunoSEQ multiplex PCR. The sample includes about 250,000 clones, over 75% of them seen just once. Sequenced: PBMCs or T cells enriched from blood (not recorded which). These receptors all come from a woman between 25 and 40 years old who had recovered from COVID-19.

The chain links TRBV5-6 to TRBJ2-2; D not certain. V shed 4 bases and J shed 7 bases, with 14 bases lying between them. Germline V gene data show CDR1 as SGHDT and CDR2 as YYEEEE. The CDR3 runs to 14 residues. The CDR3 DNA follows: TGTGCCAGCAGCCGTATTGAGGTACACGGGGAGCTGTTTTTT. This gives the protein CASSRIEVHGELFF.

The rearrangement uses TRBV4-1 and TRBJ1-2; 9 bases agree with TRBD1. The germline V gene encodes CDR1 MGHRA and CDR2 YSYEKL. The CDR3 covers 16 residues. The V and J ends lost 2 bases and 2 bases, in that order; junction bases with no gene match: 6. CDR3 in amino acids: CASSQIGQGLNYGYTF. In DNA, the CDR3 is TGCGCCAGCAGCCAAATAGGACAGGGGCTCAACTATGGCTACACCTTC.

J is TRBJ2-1 and V is TRBV9; 10 bases agree with TRBD1. Germline lookup yields CDR1 SGDLS and CDR2 YYNGEE. The CDR3 totals 22 residues. V trimming: 1 base; J trimming: 6 bases; junction bases outside the gene matches: 25. The CDR3 loop reads CASSVNPTTPDRGIPTTNEQFF. The CDR3 region has the DNA TGTGCCAGCAGCGTAAACCCCACCACCCCGGACAGGGGGATTCCTACTACCAATGAGCAGTTCTTC.

V and J are TRBV13 and TRBJ2-3; no definite D call. The CDR3 is 14 residues long. V shed 5 bases and J shed 4 bases, with 13 bases lying between them. Germline V gene sequence: CDR1 PRHDT, CDR2 FYEKMQ (reference sequence). CDR3 in amino acids: CASSLESVPDTQYF. The CDR3 region has the DNA TGTGCCAGCAGCCTGGAGAGCGTCCCAGATACGCAGTATTTT. Full variable domain (remainder filled in from reference TRBV13 and TRBJ2-3): AAGVIQSPRHLIKEKRETATLKCYPIPRHDTVYWYQQGPGQDPQFLISFYEKMQSDKGSIPDRFSAQQFSDYHSELNMSSLELGDSALYFCASSLESVPDTQYFGPGTRLTVL.

This clone came up a few times. The chain joins TRBV6-5 to TRBJ2-7, with TRBD2 matching 11 bases. Germline assignment: CDR1 MNHEY and CDR2 SVGAGI. V lost 4 bases to trimming and J lost 4 bases; unmatched junction nucleotides: 3. This CDR3 is 14 amino acids long. Here the CDR3 reads CASSLAGGPYEQYF. CDR3 DNA: TGTGCCAGCAGTTTAGCGGGAGGGCCATACGAGCAGTACTTC.

The chain recombines TRBV5-6 with TRBJ2-5, with TRBD2 identical over 8 bases. This CDR3 spans 16 amino acids. V shed 1 base, J shed 4 bases, and the junction held 9 bases outside the gene matches. Germline loops: CDR1 SGHDT, CDR2 YYEEEE. CDR3 DNA sequence: TGTGCCAGCAGCTTGTACCTAGCGGGTACGGGAGAGACCCAGTACTTC. It codes for CASSLYLAGTGETQYF.

The chain joins TRBV7-9 to TRBJ1-2, with 10 bases identical to TRBD1. V lost 1 base and J lost 7; bases outside the gene matches: 12. Germline loops: CDR1 SEHNR, CDR2 FQNEAQ (reference sequence). CDR3 length: 17 residues. The CDR3 coding sequence is TGTGCCAGCAGCTTAGGAGTTCAGGGACAGGGGATGCGTGGCTACACCTTC. It is translated as CASSLGVQGQGMRGYTF.

This clone was recorded once. The gene calls are TRBV12-5 and TRBJ1-1; 7 nucleotides agree with TRBD1. Per germline, CDR1 LGHNT and CDR2 FRNRAP. This CDR3 has 15 residues. V was pared by 4 bases and J by 4 bases, with 9 bases of the junction left unmatched. For the CDR3, the DNA is TGTGCTAGTGGTTCCAAGACAGGGCGGGCCACTGAAGCTTTCTTT. Translated, it gives CASGSKTGRATEAFF.

The chain employs TRBV3-1 (or the pseudogene TRBV3-2) and TRBJ1-1, with TRBD1 identical over 8 bases. CDR3 size: 14 residues. Germline V gene lookup returns CDR1 LGHDT and CDR2 YNNKEL (reference sequence). J was trimmed by 4 bases and V by 6 bases; bases with no gene match: 7. CDR3 in DNA: TGTGCCAGCAGGGGGACAGGCTTTCGCACTGAAGCTTTCTTT. Translation: CASRGTGFRTEAFF.

The V call is TRBV5-4, the J call TRBJ2-1; D is possibly TRBD1 (6 bases). CDR1 and CDR2 (germline): SGHNT, YYREEE (reference sequence). Trimming pared 3 bases from V and 9 bases from J, leaving 10 bases between. The CDR3 covers 12 residues. CDR3 bases: TGTGCCAGCAGCTGGTTAGGGGGTGAGCAGTTCTTC. Its protein product is CASSWLGGEQFF.

The chain uses TRBV7-9 and TRBJ2-7; the D is unclear. Trimming left V 4 bases short and J 0 bases short, with 4 bases between. Germline values: CDR1 SEHNR, CDR2 FQNEAQ (reference sequence). The CDR3 covers 12 residues. CDR3: CASSSSSYEQYF. CDR3 DNA sequence: TGTGCCAGCAGCTCCAGCTCCTACGAGCAGTACTTC. The whole variable domain, remainder taken from reference TRBV7-9 and TRBJ2-7, is DTGVSQNPRHKITKRGQNVTFRCDPISEHNRLYWYRQTLGQGPEFLTYFQNEAQLEKSRLLSDRFSAERPKGSFSTLEIQRTEQGDSAMYLCASSSSSYEQYFGPGTRLTVT.

The chain combines TRBV28 with TRBJ2-3; D gene uncertain. Trimming shortened V by 5 bases and J by 0 bases, and 3 bases separated the two germline ends. Per the germline V gene, CDR1 is MDHEN and CDR2 is SYDVKM. This CDR3 is 12 amino acids long. CDR3 bases: TGTGCCAGCAGTCAGAGCACAGATACGCAGTATTTT. It specifies CASSQSTDTQYF.

CDR3: CATSDPRTGFEQYF. CDR3 in DNA: TGTGCCACCAGTGACCCAAGGACAGGGTTCGAGCAGTACTTC. The chain couples TRBV24-1 to TRBJ2-7; TRBD1 agrees at 8 bases. CDR1 and CDR2 (germline): KGHDR, SFDVKD. V shed 4 bases and J 6 bases; nucleotides not matched to a gene: 7. The CDR3 contains 14 residues.

CDR3 coding DNA: TGTGCCAGCAGTTCCGGGGACAGCTACGAGCAGTACTTC. Amino acids: CASSSGDSYEQYF. J is TRBJ2-7 and V is TRBV27; 7 nucleotides match TRBD1. The CDR3 is 13 amino acids. The J segment lost 3 bases and the V segment lost 4 bases, leaving 3 bases of the junction unmatched. Germline V lookup: CDR1 MNHEY, CDR2 SMNVEV (reference sequence).

This clone appeared once. The chain uses TRBV7-2 and TRBJ1-2, with D maybe TRBD1 (6 bases). V lost 1 base to trimming and J lost 4 bases, with 10 bases between them. The V gene's germline CDR1 is SGHTA and CDR2 FQGNSA. The CDR3 spans 14 residues. The CDR3, as DNA: TGTGCCAGCAGCTTAGTGGGCAGGGGCTATGGCTACACCTTC. It codes for CASSLVGRGYGYTF.

The genes are TRBV7-6 and TRBJ2-1, with 10 nucleotides matching TRBD1. CDR3 length equals 16 residues. With 1 base clipped from V and 6 bases from J, the junction kept 6 bases outside the gene matches. Germline CDR1 is SGHVS and CDR2 is FNYEAQ. The CDR3 DNA follows: TGTGCCAGCAGCTTAGTGGGGGACAGGGGACTCAATGAGCAGTTCTTC. The encoded protein is CASSLVGDRGLNEQFF.

The chain couples TRBV28 to TRBJ2-5; 12 bases match TRBD2. The CDR3 is made up of 17 amino acids. V gave up 6 bases and J gave up 2 bases; unmatched junction bases: 10. The germline V gene has CDR1 MDHEN and CDR2 SYDVKM. The CDR3 protein is CASRPGLAGLLQETQYF. The CDR3 DNA reads TGTGCCAGCAGACCCGGACTAGCGGGGTTACTGCAAGAGACCCAGTACTTC.

The genes are TRBV4-2 and TRBJ2-7; maybe TRBD1 (6 bases). The V gene's germline CDR1 is LGHNA and CDR2 YNFKEQ. V was trimmed by 3 bases and J by 2 bases, leaving 11 bases between them. This CDR3 is 14 amino acids long. The CDR3 loop reads CASSHWTAAYEQYF. CDR3 DNA sequence: TGTGCCAGCAGCCACTGGACAGCCGCCTACGAGCAGTACTTC.

The rearrangement joins TRBV30 to TRBJ1-1; no clear D gene. The CDR3 runs to 10 residues. Deletions cut 6 bases from V and 10 bases from J, with 12 bases between. Germline V gene data show CDR1 as GTSNPN and CDR2 as SVGIG (reference sequence). CDR3 DNA sequence: TGTGCCTGTCAGGTACCAGGAGCTTTCTTT. Encoded protein: CACQVPGAFF. The variable domain in full, completed from reference TRBV30 and TRBJ1-1, reads SQTIHQWPATLVQPVGSPLSLECTVEGTSNPNLYWYRQAAGRGLQLLFYSVGIGQISSEVPQNLSASRPQDRQFILSSKKLLLSDSGFYLCACQVPGAFFGQGTRLTVV.

V gene TRBV11-2 combines with J gene TRBJ2-7; TRBD1 matches 7 bases. Germline loops: CDR1 SGHAT, CDR2 FQNNGV. V trimming: 0 bases; J trimming: 2 bases; junction bases outside the gene matches: 4. The CDR3 spans 15 residues. The CDR3 loop reads CASSLERGPPYEQYF. The CDR3 bases are TGTGCCAGCAGCTTAGAAAGGGGGCCACCCTACGAGCAGTACTTC. Based on the CDR3 plus reference TRBV11-2 and TRBJ2-7, the full variable domain is EAGVAQSPRYKIIEKRQSVAFWCNPISGHATLYWYQQILGQGPKLLIQFQNNGVVDDSQLPKDRFSAERLKGVDSTLKIQPAKLEDSAVYLCASSLERGPPYEQYFGPGTRLTVT.

This rearrangement joins TRBV14 to TRBJ2-5; weak D call: TRBD1 (6 bases). CDR3 length: 14 amino acids. V lost 4 bases to trimming and J lost 1 base, with 10 bases between them. Germline lookup yields CDR1 SGHDN and CDR2 FVKESK. Here the CDR3 DNA reads TGTGCCAGCAGCCCCCGGGACATCCAAGAGACCCAGTACTTC. This sequence encodes CASSPRDIQETQYF.

In this sample, this clone turned up once. The CDR3 reads CASRTANTGELFF. Written as DNA, the CDR3 is TGTGCCAGCAGGACTGCGAACACCGGGGAGCTGTTTTTT. The V call is TRBV6-5, the J call TRBJ2-2; D uncertain. Germline CDR1 is MNHEY and CDR2 is SVGAGI. The CDR3 loop spans 13 amino acids. Trimming shortened V by 6 bases and J by 0 bases, and 5 bases separated the two germline ends.

This clone was seen just once. V gene TRBV4-1 combines with J gene TRBJ2-2, with D perhaps TRBD1 (5 bases). Germline V gives CDR1 MGHRA, CDR2 YSYEKL. Trimming shortened V by 2 bases and J by 2 bases, and 6 bases separated the two germline ends. The CDR3 spans 14 residues. CDR3 residues: CASSQQGNTGELFF. In DNA form, the CDR3 reads TGCGCCAGCAGCCAACAGGGTAACACCGGGGAGCTGTTTTTT.

The V gene is TRBV18, the J gene TRBJ2-7; 10 bases agree with TRBD1. The CDR3 contains 15 residues. Germline CDR1 reads KGHSH; CDR2 reads LQKENI. The junction had 6 bases not matched to a gene; V was cut back by 4 bases and J by 3 bases. CDR3 residues: CASSLGQGIYYEQYF. CDR3 nucleotide sequence: TGTGCCAGCTCACTGGGACAGGGGATATACTACGAGCAGTACTTC.

With regard to this clone: A read error may account for a junction end that differs from germline. V usage is TRBV19 and J usage is TRBJ2-7, with 8 bases identical to TRBD1. The length of the CDR3 is 12 residues. CDR1 and CDR2 from the germline V gene are LNHDA and SQIVND (reference sequence). The CDR3, as DNA: TGTGCCAGTAGTATCCTCCCGGACAGGGTAGGCTTC. Its translation is CASSILPDRVGF.

V and J are TRBV7-9 and TRBJ1-1; D call uncertain. V lost 7 bases and J lost 4, with 10 bases in between. The length of the CDR3 is 12 residues. CDR1 and CDR2 from the germline V gene are SEHNR and FQNEAQ (reference sequence). CDR3 loop: CASNGLVTEAFF. The CDR3 nucleotides are TGTGCCAGCAATGGCTTGGTCACTGAAGCTTTCTTT. Filled out from reference TRBV7-9 and TRBJ1-1, the complete variable domain reads DTGVSQNPRHKITKRGQNVTFRCDPISEHNRLYWYRQTLGQGPEFLTYFQNEAQLEKSRLLSDRFSAERPKGSFSTLEIQRTEQGDSAMYLCASNGLVTEAFFGQGTRLTVV.

The chain joins TRBV27 to TRBJ2-1; weak D call: TRBD1 (7 bases). Deletions cut 4 bases from V and 7 bases from J, with 11 bases between. Germline V gene data show CDR1 as MNHEY and CDR2 as SMNVEV (reference sequence). CDR3 size: 13 residues. CDR3 DNA: TGTGCCAGCAGTTCCCCAGGGGGGAATGAGCAGTTCTTC. Translation gives CASSSPGGNEQFF.

This clone has more than one count but fewer than ten. Here the CDR3 DNA reads TGTGCCAGCAGTGACTCTAGCGGGGGGGCGTCAAATGAGCAGTTCTTC. Translated: CASSDSSGGASNEQFF. The chain combines TRBV6-4 with TRBJ2-1, with 11 bases that match TRBD2. Germline V CDR1 and CDR2: MRHNA, SNTAGT. The CDR3 runs to 16 residues. With V trimmed by 0 bases and J by 7 bases, 5 bases remained unmatched.

Here the CDR3 DNA reads TGTGCCAGCAGCTTTTACAGCTCTGGGGCCAACGTCCTGACTTTC. It codes for CASSFYSSGANVLTF. The chain uses TRBV7-2 and TRBJ2-6; the D is unclear. The germline V gene has CDR1 SGHTA and CDR2 FQGNSA. V shed 3 bases and J shed 0 bases, with 6 bases lying between them. CDR3 length: 15 residues.

V gene TRBV15 combines with J gene TRBJ1-5; D not resolved. Germline assignment: CDR1 LNHNV and CDR2 YYDKDF (reference sequence). This CDR3 contains 14 residues. Trimming cost V 3 bases and J 0 bases, with 6 bases left between them. The CDR3 bases are TGTGCCACCAGCAGCGGGTATAGCAATCAGCCCCAGCATTTT. Amino acids: CATSSGYSNQPQHF. The full variable domain, with the rest looked up from reference TRBV15 and TRBJ1-5, is DAMVIQNPRYQVTQFGKPVTLSCSQTLNHNVMYWYQQKSSQAPKLLFHYYDKDFNNEADTPDNFQSRRPNTSFCFLDIRSPGLGDTAMYLCATSSGYSNQPQHFGDGTRLSIL.

V gene TRBV11-2 combines with J gene TRBJ1-2; D perhaps matches TRBD1 (5 bases). The germline gives CDR1 SGHAT, CDR2 FQNNGV. The V end lost 5 bases, the J end lost 6 bases, and 13 bases lay between the germline ends. The CDR3 contains 13 residues. DNA for the CDR3: TGTGCCAGCAGCCCCACAGGTGTGGATGGCTACACCTTC. This translates into CASSPTGVDGYTF. The full variable domain, with the rest looked up from reference TRBV11-2 and TRBJ1-2, is EAGVAQSPRYKIIEKRQSVAFWCNPISGHATLYWYQQILGQGPKLLIQFQNNGVVDDSQLPKDRFSAERLKGVDSTLKIQPAKLEDSAVYLCASSPTGVDGYTFGSGTRLTVV.